This T cell receptor beta chain was captured by sequencing in a study of cytomegalovirus exposure and HLA in healthy donors. Study-wide points: CMV antigen specificity was confirmed in vitro for a few CMV-associated chains.

Profiled with immunoSEQ multiplex PCR; TCRdb holds only in-frame clones, not every one. The repertoire holds some 220,000 clones, over 80% seen once, with 0.8% to 1.2% in the top ten. V shed 1 base and J shed 9 bases, with 11 bases lying between them. Germline V gives CDR1 SGHDT, CDR2 YYEEEE. The CDR3 sequence is 13 residues long. This clone was observed a single time. Its antigen is unknown. This receptor was identified in a young woman in good health and CMV-seronegative. The J gene is TRBJ1-3, the V gene TRBV5-6; no clear D. Specimen: PBMCs. DNA for the CDR3: TGTGCCAGCAGCTTGAGTTCCCTTAGCACCATATATTTT. Protein sequence: CASSLSSLSTIYF.